This T cell receptor (beta chain) came from a study of shared clonotypes between healthy human individuals. Original processing methods: ImmunoSEQ supplied junction-only sequences lacking quality scores, so filtering was different. Profiling relied on immunoSEQ multiplex PCR, and the TCRdb table lists in-frame clones only, not all of them. The DNA gave D and trimming, while V, J and clone size come from that table. This table holds approximately 2.5 million clones, under 95% found once. Concerning this clone itself: Its matching antigen is unknown.

Study-wide results and caveats: At large depth, rarefaction still showed sorted-subset sequencing to be incomplete. The four-donor shared clonotypes exceeded non-shared clonotypes in generation probability, with non-shared ones scoring lower.

The sequenced material came from naive CD4+ T cells from PBMCs. The subset is: CD45RA+ positively selected. The TCR comes from a man aged 18 to 35 in good health. Some clones in this sample may be carry-over from other donors' samples.

The CDR3 sequence: CASSVGGSYTEAFF. The CDR3 nucleotides read TGTGCCAGCAGCGTAGGAGGTTCGTACACTGAAGCTTTCTTT. J is TRBJ1-1 and V is TRBV9; D ambiguous. Germline V gene sequence: CDR1 SGDLS, CDR2 YYNGEE. CDR3 size: 14 residues. V gave up 0 bases and J gave up 3 bases, with 9 bases separating them.